This T cell receptor beta chain was sequenced during a study of shared clonotypes between healthy human individuals. Notes on the study in general: About 5% of naive CD4 clonotypes were shared across a handful of donors.

A note on this clone: Its antigen is unidentified.

Germline assignment: CDR1 MNHNY and CDR2 SVGAGI (reference sequence). The length of the CDR3 is 14 residues. V lost 6 bases, J lost 4 bases, and 16 bases lay in between. Deep-level assay runs were performed. Repertoires were generated with immunoSEQ multiplex PCR, while TCRdb's copy carries only in-frame clones and drops some. The sample consists of around 180,000 clones, just under 95% of them appearing once. What was sequenced was naive CD4+ T cells sorted from blood. Subset here: CD45RA+ positively selected. V and J are TRBV6-6 and TRBJ2-7; either TRBD1 or TRBD2 may fit D (5 bases each). The sequence was obtained from a woman aged 30 to 39 in good health. The CDR3 region has the DNA TGTGCCAGCAGCTCCGGGCCCGGGGCGTACGAGCAGTACTTC. This sequence encodes CASSSGPGAYEQYF.